The rows below give T cell receptor beta chains drawn from one sample of a study of T cells in Graves' hyperthyroidism and ophthalmopathy. Using its own MiXCR run on the multiplex PCR reads, TCRdb lists one record per CDR3 protein. Seen here are 300,000 to 500,000 distinct CDR3 sequences, about 14% observed once, and the top ten hold 25% to 30%. The sample taken for sequencing was blood. These TCRs come from a man aged 50-60 years with Graves' ophthalmopathy. The CDR3 runs from the conserved cysteine through the conserved F or W. A D gene is named only where the DNA matches it firmly. Size values are once, few and many counts, or a class for expanded clones, and some rows have none.

TRBJ2-7 . TRBV20-1 . CSAHSSWRGTYEQYF TGCAGTGCTCATTCGTCTTGGCGGGGCACCTACGAGCAGTACTTC
TRBJ2-1 many TRBV7-8 . CASSLDRGAGSEQFF TGTGCCAGCAGCTTAGACCGGGGCGCGGGTAGTGAGCAGTTCTTC
TRBJ2-5 . TRBV7-6 . CASSFYICSASRAGGPLGTQYF .
TRBJ2-3 . TRBV7-9 TRBD2 CASSPSGTSTDTRYF TGTGCCAGCAGCCCAAGCGGGACCAGCACAGATACGCGGTATTTT
TRBJ1-3 few TRBV5-8 . CASSRGGSGNTIYF TGTGCCAGCTCCCGGGGTGGGTCTGGAAACACCATATATTTT
TRBJ2-1 . TRBV20-1 TRBD2 CSARNLDRGSGILTEQFF TGCAGTGCTAGAAACCTGGACCGGGGTAGCGGGATCTTAACTGAGCAGTTCTTC
TRBJ2-4 . TRBV12-3/TRBV12-4 TRBD1 CASSFGTGGSDPTYF TGTGCCAGCAGTTTCGGGACAGGGGGCTCGGATCCAACGTACTTC
TRBJ1-5 few TRBV19 TRBD1 CASSIQGARQPQHF TGTGCCAGTAGTATCCAGGGGGCTCGTCAGCCCCAGCATTTT
TRBJ2-3 few TRBV4-1 TRBD1 CASSQQRDRGSDTQYF TGCGCCAGCAGCCAACAGCGGGACAGGGGATCGGATACGCAGTATTTT
TRBJ2-1 . TRBV19 TRBD2 CASSISGRGYNEQFF TGTGCCAGTAGTATTAGCGGGAGAGGGTACAATGAGCAGTTCTTC
TRBJ2-3 many TRBV2 TRBD1 CASSYPEQGAGSTDTQYF TGTGCCAGCAGTTACCCGGAACAGGGGGCCGGCAGCACAGATACGCAGTATTTT
TRBJ2-7 many TRBV7-2 . CASSPQRAGEQYF TGTGCCAGCAGCCCTCAAAGGGCGGGCGAGCAGTACTTC
TRBJ2-2 . TRBV7-2 . CASSVDRAGGGELFF TGTGCCAGCAGCGTCGACAGGGCCGGGGGCGGGGAGCTGTTTTTT
TRBJ2-1 many TRBV12-3/TRBV12-4 TRBD2 CASSRSGTTYNEQFF TGTGCCAGCAGTCGTAGCGGGACTACCTACAATGAGCAGTTCTTC
TRBJ2-5 many TRBV20-1 TRBD1 CSARDADRVETQYF TGCAGTGCTAGAGATGCGGACAGGGTGGAGACCCAGTACTTC
TRBJ1-5 few TRBV10-3 TRBD1 CAISEISDRGGGQPQHF TGTGCCATCAGTGAGATATCCGACAGGGGAGGGGGTCAGCCCCAGCATTTT
TRBJ2-1 many TRBV5-1 . CASSPDYRPGNEQLF TGCGCCAGCAGCCCCGACTACCGGCCGGGCAATGAGCAGCTCTTC
TRBJ2-1 few TRBV29-1 TRBD2 CSAEASGNNEQFF TGCAGCGCTGAGGCCAGCGGGAACAATGAGCAGTTCTTC
TRBJ2-1 many TRBV3-1 TRBD2 CASSQGPAGGVQWQFF TGTGCCAGCAGCCAAGGGCCAGCGGGAGGTGTTCAGTGGCAGTTCTTC
TRBJ1-5 many TRBV28 . CASFGANQPQHF TGTGCCAGCTTCGGGGCCAATCAGCCCCAGCATTTT
TRBJ2-3 . TRBV24-1 TRBD2 CATSARTSAITDTQYF TGTGCCACCAGTGCTAGGACTAGCGCAATCACAGATACGCAGTATTTT
TRBJ2-1 . TRBV15 TRBD2 CATSRGGLAGVGEQFF TGTGCCACCAGCAGAGGTGGACTAGCGGGAGTGGGTGAGCAGTTCTTC
TRBJ2-1 . TRBV6-2/TRBV6-3 . CANLSTGSYNEQFF TGTGCCAACCTATCGACGGGCTCCTACAATGAGCAGTTCTTC
TRBJ2-7 . TRBV5-1 . CASSLAWGAGYEQYF TGCGCCAGCAGCTTGGCCTGGGGGGCAGGGTACGAGCAGTACTTC